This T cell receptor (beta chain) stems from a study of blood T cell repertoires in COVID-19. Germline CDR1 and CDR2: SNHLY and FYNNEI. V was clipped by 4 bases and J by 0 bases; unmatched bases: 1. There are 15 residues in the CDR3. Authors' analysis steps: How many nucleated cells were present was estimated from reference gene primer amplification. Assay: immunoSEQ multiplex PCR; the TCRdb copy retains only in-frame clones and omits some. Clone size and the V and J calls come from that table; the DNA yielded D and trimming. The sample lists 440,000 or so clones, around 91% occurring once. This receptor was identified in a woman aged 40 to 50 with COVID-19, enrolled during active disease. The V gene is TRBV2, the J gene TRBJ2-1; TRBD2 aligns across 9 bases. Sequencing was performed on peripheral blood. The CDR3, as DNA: TGTGCCAGCAGTGGAGCGGGAGGCTCCTACAATGAGCAGTTCTTC. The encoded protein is CASSGAGGSYNEQFF.